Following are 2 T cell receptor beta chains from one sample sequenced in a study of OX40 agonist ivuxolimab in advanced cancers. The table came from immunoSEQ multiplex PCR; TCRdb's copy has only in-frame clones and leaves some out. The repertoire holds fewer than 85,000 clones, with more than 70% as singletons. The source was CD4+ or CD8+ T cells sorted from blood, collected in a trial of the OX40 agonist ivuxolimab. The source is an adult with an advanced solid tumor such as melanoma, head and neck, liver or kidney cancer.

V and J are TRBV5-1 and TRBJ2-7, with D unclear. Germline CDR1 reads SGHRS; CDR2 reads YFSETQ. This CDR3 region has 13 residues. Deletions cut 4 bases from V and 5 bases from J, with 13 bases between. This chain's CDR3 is CASSIKGFDEQYF. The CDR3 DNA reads TGCGCCAGCAGCATCAAAGGGTTCGACGAGCAGTACTTC.

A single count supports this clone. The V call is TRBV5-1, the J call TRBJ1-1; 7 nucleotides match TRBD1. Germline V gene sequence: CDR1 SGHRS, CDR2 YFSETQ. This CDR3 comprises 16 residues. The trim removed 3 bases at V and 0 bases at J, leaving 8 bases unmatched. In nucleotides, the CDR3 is TGCGCCAGCAGCTACGGGACAGCTACTATGAACACTGAAGCTTTCTTT. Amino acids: CASSYGTATMNTEAFF.